Presented here are 28 T cell receptor beta chains from one specimen sequenced in a study of EBV T-cell therapy then PD-1 blockade in nasopharyngeal carcinoma. The antigens for these receptors are not known. Sample treatment: AdE1-LMPpoly-expanded autologous EBV-specific T-cell therapy followed by anti-PD-1 nivolumab. Clones were sequenced by immunoSEQ multiplex PCR, and TCRdb holds only the in-frame ones, with some missing. Of around 13,000 clones in the sample, around four fifths were seen once. Sequenced material: CD8+ T cells from blood, taken around day 96 from a patient whose treatment included autologous EBV-specific T cells and nivolumab. These receptors were collected from a man in his forties or fifties with nasopharyngeal carcinoma.

This clone has just a few counts. The chain has TRBV2 and TRBJ2-2; D gene ambiguous. CDR3 length equals 15 residues. Trimming left V 3 bases short and J 6 bases short, with 14 bases between. Per germline, CDR1 SNHLY and CDR2 FYNNEI. CDR3 residues: CASSDGQVIPGELFF. As DNA, the CDR3 is TGTGCCAGCAGTGACGGGCAGGTTATCCCCGGGGAGCTGTTTTTT. The variable domain in full, with the rest retrieved from reference TRBV2 and TRBJ2-2, is EPEVTQTPSHQVTQMGQEVILRCVPISNHLYFYWYRQILGQKVEFLVSFYNNEISEKSEIFDDQFSVERPDGSNFTLKIRSTKLEDSAMYFCASSDGQVIPGELFFGEGSRLTVL.

The rearrangement joins TRBV3-1 (or the pseudogene TRBV3-2) to TRBJ2-1; no clear D gene. Germline assignment: CDR1 LGHDT and CDR2 YNNKEL (reference sequence). V was shortened by 7 bases and J by 15 bases, with 10 bases between the two germline ends. The CDR3 covers 9 residues. CDR3 protein: CASTSWGFF. For the CDR3, the DNA is TGTGCCAGCACCTCCTGGGGGTTCTTC.

The chain employs TRBV6-5 and TRBJ1-1, with D unclear. CDR3 length: 14 amino acids. Germline V gene data show CDR1 as MNHEY and CDR2 as SVGAGI. Trimming stripped 2 bases from V and 3 bases from J, with 10 bases between. The CDR3 coding sequence is TGTGCCAGCAGTTACAGGGCAGTATACACTGAAGCTTTCTTT. The encoded protein is CASSYRAVYTEAFF.

J is TRBJ2-3 and V is TRBV13; D unresolved. The CDR3 loop spans 15 amino acids. Germline CDR1 and CDR2: PRHDT and FYEKMQ (reference sequence). Trimming removed 6 bases at V and 1 base at J, with 14 bases between. The CDR3 sequence: CASSMGGEGTDTQYF. The CDR3, as DNA: TGTGCCAGCAGTATGGGCGGTGAAGGCACAGATACGCAGTATTTT.

This chain joins TRBV29-1 and TRBJ1-2; 9 bases agree with TRBD1. This CDR3 comprises 17 residues. Germline V gene sequence: CDR1 SQVTM, CDR2 ANQGSEA. V lost 6 bases to trimming and J lost 1 base; unmatched junction nucleotides: 15. For the CDR3, the DNA is TGCAGCGTCGTTGGTTGGACAGGGGCTCATTTTAACTATGGCTACACCTTC. This sequence encodes CSVVGWTGAHFNYGYTF. The full variable domain, rest sourced from reference TRBV29-1 and TRBJ1-2, is SAVISQKPSRDICQRGTSLTIQCQVDSQVTMMFWYRQQPGQSLTLIATANQGSEATYESGFVIDKFPISRPNLTFSTLTVSNMSPEDSSIYLCSVVGWTGAHFNYGYTFGSGTRLTVV.

This chain joins TRBV6-2 or TRBV6-3 and TRBJ2-7; tentatively, D is TRBD2 (6 bases). Germline lookup yields CDR1 MNHEY and CDR2 SVGEGT. This CDR3 has 16 residues. Trimming stripped 5 bases from V and 3 bases from J, with 20 bases between. CDR3 sequence: CASSPAGSLGGYEQYF. CDR3 sequence (DNA): TGTGCCAGCAGTCCGGCAGGGTCGTTGGGGGGCTACGAGCAGTACTTC.

CDR3 nucleotides: TGTGCCAGCAGTGAGACTAGCGGGGGGGCAGATACGCAGTATTTT. This translates into CASSETSGGADTQYF. This rearrangement joins TRBV6-1 to TRBJ2-3; 14 bases match TRBD2. This CDR3 region has 15 residues. Germline CDR1 MNHNS, CDR2 SASEGT. J lost 4 bases, V lost 3 bases, and 0 bases had no gene match.

The CDR3 protein is CASSLVRGATDTQYF. CDR3 DNA sequence: TGTGCCAGCAGCTTAGTCCGGGGGGCAACAGATACGCAGTATTTT. V usage is TRBV7-6 and J usage is TRBJ2-3; the D gene is possibly TRBD2 (7 bases). The V gene lost 1 base and the J gene lost 3 bases, with 11 bases spanning the gap. This CDR3 spans 15 amino acids. CDR1 SGHVS and CDR2 FNYEAQ come from the germline V gene.

This chain links TRBV9 with TRBJ1-1, with 7 bases fitting TRBD1. After removal of 0 bases from V and 6 bases from J, the junction contained 8 bases not matched to a gene. CDR1 and CDR2 (germline): SGDLS, YYNGEE. CDR3 length equals 15 residues. In DNA, the CDR3 is TGTGCCAGCAGCGTAGCGGAGGGGGCGCAGGCTGAAGCTTTCTTT. Its protein is CASSVAEGAQAEAFF.

This chain links TRBV7-5 with TRBJ1-3; no check of the table's D call, TRBD1, against the DNA was made. TRBV7-5 constitutes a pseudogene. CDR3 length equals 17 residues. Written as DNA, the CDR3 is TGTGTCAGAAGCTGCCACAGGTTTTTTCCCTCTGGAAACACCATATATTTT. Translating it yields CVRSCHRFFPSGNTIYF.

The rearrangement uses TRBV28 and TRBJ2-5, with D possibly being TRBD2 (5 bases). Germline V gene lookup returns CDR1 MDHEN and CDR2 SYDVKM. This CDR3 has 14 amino acids. Trimming cost V 4 bases and J 7 bases, with 16 bases left between them. DNA for the CDR3: TGTGCCAGCAGTTCCGGACGGGAAATAGGGACCCAGTACTTC. This translates into CASSSGREIGTQYF.

This clone was detected a few times. The chain has TRBV6-4 and TRBJ2-6, with TRBD2 identical over 7 bases. The CDR3 spans 15 residues. Germline assignment: CDR1 MRHNA and CDR2 SNTAGT. The ends lost 2 bases at V and 2 bases at J; junction bases unmatched: 0. CDR3 protein: CASSDAGAGANVLTF. CDR3 nucleotide sequence: TGTGCCAGCAGTGACGCGGGGGCTGGGGCCAACGTCCTGACTTTC.

The J gene is TRBJ2-7, the V gene TRBV4-3, with 14 bases that match TRBD2. Germline V CDR1 and CDR2: LGHNA, YSLEER. The V and J ends lost 0 bases and 5 bases, in that order; junction bases with no gene match: 9. The CDR3 extends over 18 amino acids. The chain's CDR3 is CASSQETQGLAGGHEQYF. The CDR3 DNA follows: TGCGCCAGCAGCCAAGAAACCCAAGGACTAGCGGGGGGCCACGAGCAGTACTTC.

This clone was detected a few times. J is TRBJ2-1 and V is TRBV6-4; D call uncertain. CDR1 is MRHNA, CDR2 SNTAGT, per germline. V dropped 6 bases and J dropped 10 bases, with 19 bases sitting between them. The CDR3 is made up of 14 amino acids. CDR3 DNA: TGTGCCAGCAGCCCCGGAGACCCTGCTCTGGAGCAGTTCTTC. Encoded protein: CASSPGDPALEQFF.

Here the CDR3 reads CASIPSGGLNEQFF. Here the CDR3 DNA reads TGTGCCAGCATCCCTAGCGGGGGGTTAAATGAGCAGTTCTTC. The chain uses TRBV7-9 and TRBJ2-1; TRBD2 matches 11 bases. After removal of 7 bases from V and 7 bases from J, the junction contained 6 bases not matched to a gene. This CDR3 has 14 amino acids. Per germline, CDR1 SEHNR and CDR2 FQNEAQ (reference sequence).

This rearrangement joins TRBV24-1 to TRBJ1-4; a possible D gene is TRBD1 (5 bases). In germline, CDR1 is KGHDR, CDR2 SFDVKD. Deletions cut 3 bases from V and 13 bases from J, with 11 bases between. This CDR3 is 12 amino acids long. DNA of the CDR3: TGTGCCACCAGTGATGGGGGACCGAGACTGTTTTTT. Its translation: CATSDGGPRLFF.

This clone turned up a few times. As DNA, the CDR3 is TGCAGCGTTGAGAAGGGCATGAACACTGAAGCTTTCTTT. Its translation is CSVEKGMNTEAFF. This chain links TRBV29-1 with TRBJ1-1; D gene ambiguous. The germline V gene encodes CDR1 SQVTM and CDR2 ANQGSEA. This CDR3 contains 13 residues. V gave up 3 bases and J gave up 0 bases, with 8 bases separating them.

V usage is TRBV27 and J usage is TRBJ2-3; 8 bases map to TRBD2. V dropped 7 bases and J dropped 0; count of bases not matched to a gene: 6. The length of the CDR3 is 15 residues. Germline assignment: CDR1 MNHEY and CDR2 SMNVEV (reference sequence). The CDR3 region is CASTTGGGSTDTQYF. CDR3 nucleotide sequence: TGTGCCAGCACCACGGGCGGGGGGAGCACAGATACGCAGTATTTT.

This chain connects TRBV19 to TRBJ2-5; no clear D gene. The V end was cut by 5 bases, the J end by 1 base, with 2 bases between. Germline loops: CDR1 LNHDA, CDR2 SQIVND (reference sequence). The CDR3 runs to 11 residues. CDR3 bases: TGTGCCAGTAGTTTCCAAGAGACCCAGTACTTC. Protein product: CASSFQETQYF.

CDR3 in amino acids: CASSYSPGLDEQYF. DNA of the CDR3: TGTGCCAGCAGTTACTCCCCAGGGTTGGACGAGCAGTACTTC. The rearrangement uses TRBV6-2 or TRBV6-3 and TRBJ2-7; D might be TRBD1 (5 bases). Trimming took 0 bases from V and 5 from J, leaving 11 bases between them. The germline V gene encodes CDR1 MNHEY and CDR2 SVGEGT. The CDR3 spans 14 residues.

This chain connects TRBV9 to TRBJ1-1; D perhaps matches TRBD1 (5 bases). The CDR3 is 14 residues long. V lost 0 bases and J 3 bases, leaving 9 bases between the germline ends. Germline CDR1 SGDLS, CDR2 YYNGEE. The CDR3 is CASSVGWGYTEAFF. The CDR3 DNA reads TGTGCCAGCAGCGTAGGTTGGGGGTACACTGAAGCTTTCTTT.

This clone was recorded once. The chain has TRBV6-2 or TRBV6-3 and TRBJ2-1; 8 bases map to TRBD1. Germline V CDR1 and CDR2: MNHEY, SVGEGT. Trimming removed 6 bases from V and 0 bases from J; junction bases left unmatched: 7. The CDR3 sequence is 16 residues long. The CDR3 nucleotides read TGTGCCAGCAGCCATTGGACAGGGAGCTCCTACAATGAGCAGTTCTTC. Amino acid sequence: CASSHWTGSSYNEQFF.

The table lists this clone with a count of one. This chain connects TRBV4-2 to TRBJ1-1, with 7 bases matching TRBD1. Losses at the gene ends were 4 bases for V and 2 bases for J; bases not matched to a gene: 7. The germline gives CDR1 LGHNA, CDR2 YNFKEQ. This CDR3 comprises 15 residues. Here the CDR3 reads CASSPGQDSNTEAFF. CDR3 DNA: TGTGCCAGCAGCCCCGGACAGGACTCCAACACTGAAGCTTTCTTT.

V is TRBV6-4 and J is TRBJ2-7, with D possibly matching TRBD2 (8 bases). This CDR3 contains 17 residues. V lost 0 bases and J 4 bases, leaving 19 bases between the germline ends. Per the germline V gene, CDR1 is MRHNA and CDR2 is SNTAGT. The CDR3 DNA follows: TGTGCCAGCAGTGACTCAGGGGGCGGGGGGCGATGGTACGAGCAGTACTTC. This codes for CASSDSGGGGRWYEQYF.

This clone occurred a few times. The genes are TRBV7-9 and TRBJ1-5; TRBD1 matches at 7 bases. Germline CDR1 SEHNR, CDR2 FQNEAQ (reference sequence). This CDR3 is built from 13 residues. Trimming at V came to 4 bases and at J to 4 bases, leaving 1 base not matched to a gene. The DNA of the CDR3 is TGTGCCAGCAGCTCAGGGGGAAATCAGCCCCAGCATTTT. Translating it yields CASSSGGNQPQHF.

V and J are TRBV6-2 or TRBV6-3 and TRBJ2-7; D could derive from TRBD1 or TRBD2 (5 bases each). The germline V and J ends were trimmed by 2 bases and 6 bases, with 14 bases remaining between them. This CDR3 comprises 14 residues. Germline V gene data show CDR1 as MNHEY and CDR2 as SVGEGT. CDR3 sequence reads: CASSYRGWGSEQYF. CDR3 sequence (DNA): TGTGCCAGCAGTTACAGAGGTTGGGGGTCCGAGCAGTACTTC.

This clone was seen a single time. The chain is built from TRBV5-4 and TRBJ2-7, with 8 bases fitting TRBD2. This CDR3 contains 15 residues. CDR1 and CDR2 (germline): SGHNT, YYREEE (reference sequence). The ends lost 4 bases at V and 7 bases at J; junction bases unmatched: 13. CDR3 in amino acids: CASSAGDAGGWEQYF. In DNA, the CDR3 is TGTGCCAGCAGCGCGGGGGACGCGGGGGGATGGGAGCAGTACTTC.

V and J are TRBV20-1 and TRBJ2-7, with D uncertain. Germline loops: CDR1 DFQATT, CDR2 SNEGSKA (reference sequence). The CDR3 length is 11 residues. The V gene lost 0 bases and the J gene lost 4 bases, with 4 bases spanning the gap. The CDR3 DNA reads TGCAGTGCTAGAGAGGGTTACGAGCAGTACTTC. It encodes CSAREGYEQYF.